This T cell receptor (beta chain) was recorded in a study of T cell responses to AZD1222 COVID-19 vaccine. Whole-study results and caveats: Epitopes outside B.1.351 and B.1.1.7 mutated regions reportedly drew nearly half of spike TCRs. All repertoire sampling was performed exclusively after the peak T cell response.

The germline V gene encodes CDR1 LGHDT and CDR2 YNNKEL (reference sequence). The CDR3 has 15 amino acids. Unmatched junction bases numbered 11, after V lost 4 bases and J lost 6 bases. Concerning this clone itself: Antigen specificity is unknown.

This table comes from immunoSEQ multiplex PCR, and its TCRdb copy is limited to in-frame clones, with some not included. The sample shows 100,000 to 150,000 clones, around 86% of them seen only once. The chain links TRBV3-1 (or the pseudogene TRBV3-2) to TRBJ1-2, with 7 bases fitting TRBD1. This sequence originates from an adult in good health. The specimen was peripheral blood, collected on day 0 of AZD1222 vaccination. CDR3 nucleotide sequence: TGTGCCAGCAGCCGAGTCCCGGGACAGTGGAATGGCTACACCTTC. Its protein product is CASSRVPGQWNGYTF.